A single sample gave rise to the 18 T cell receptor beta chains below, sequenced in a study of blood T cell repertoires in COVID-19. Produced via immunoSEQ multiplex PCR; TCRdb's table is partial and in-frame only. The table lists nearly 250,000 clones, about 89% of them singletons. The sequenced sample consisted of peripheral blood. These receptors all come from a woman in her fifties or sixties who had recovered from COVID-19.

The chain recombines TRBV19 with TRBJ2-7; 7 bases are a match to TRBD1. The CDR3 loop spans 13 amino acids. Germline V gene lookup returns CDR1 LNHDA and CDR2 SQIVND (reference sequence). V trimming: 10 bases; J trimming: 0 bases; junction bases outside the gene matches: 6. The CDR3 sequence is CATRGTASYEQYF. CDR3 nucleotide sequence: TGTGCCACCCGTGGGACAGCCTCCTACGAGCAGTACTTC.

J is TRBJ2-7 and V is TRBV28, with D perhaps matching TRBD2 (5 bases). This CDR3 is 12 amino acids long. CDR1 is MDHEN and CDR2 is SYDVKM in the germline V gene. Trimming stripped 10 bases from V and 4 bases from J, with 14 bases between. The CDR3 coding sequence is TGTGCCACCAACGGGGATAGTTACGAGCAGTACTTC. Translated: CATNGDSYEQYF.

To note about this clone: The sample carries other DNA sequences with the same CDR3. The chain employs TRBV18 and TRBJ2-7; D not resolved. This CDR3 has 13 residues. Germline V gives CDR1 KGHSH, CDR2 LQKENI. Between the trimmed V and J ends, which lost 3 bases and 1 base, there was a span of 7 bases. CDR3 sequence reads: CASSPPSSYEQYF. CDR3 coding DNA: TGTGCCAGCTCACCGCCCAGTTCCTACGAGCAGTACTTC.

The chain couples TRBV10-3 to TRBJ2-5; TRBD2 aligns across 12 bases. The length of the CDR3 is 15 residues. The ends lost 7 bases at V and 5 bases at J; junction bases unmatched: 8. The germline CDR1 and CDR2 sequences are ENHRY and SYGVKD. The CDR3 loop reads CAIMASGGASETQYF. The CDR3 nucleotides read TGTGCCATCATGGCTAGCGGGGGGGCTTCGGAGACCCAGTACTTC.

In this sample, this clone turned up a few times. The V call is TRBV9, the J call TRBJ2-2; 10 bases are shared with TRBD1. Germline loops: CDR1 SGDLS, CDR2 YYNGEE. The junction had 7 bases not matched to a gene; V was cut back by 4 bases and J by 4 bases. This CDR3 contains 16 residues. The CDR3 reads CASSPRGDRGTGELFF. CDR3 coding DNA: TGTGCCAGCAGCCCCCGGGGGGACAGGGGCACCGGGGAGCTGTTTTTT. The full variable domain, rest sourced from reference TRBV9 and TRBJ2-2, is DSGVTQTPKHLITATGQRVTLRCSPRSGDLSVYWYQQSLDQGLQFLIQYYNGEERAKGNILERFSAQQFPDLHSELNLSSLELGDSALYFCASSPRGDRGTGELFFGEGSRLTVL.

This clone was seen more than once but under ten times. The CDR3 sequence is CASSPGDREGNQPQHF. CDR3 coding DNA: TGCGCCAGCAGCCCGGGGGACAGGGAGGGCAATCAGCCCCAGCATTTT. The genes are TRBV5-1 and TRBJ1-5; 9 nucleotides agree with TRBD1. The CDR3 is 16 amino acids. With 4 bases clipped from V and 2 bases from J, the junction kept 7 bases outside the gene matches. The germline gives CDR1 SGHRS, CDR2 YFSETQ.

The chain combines TRBV10-3 with TRBJ1-2; D is ambiguous. V was clipped by 6 bases and J by 10 bases, with 12 bases between them. This CDR3 spans 11 amino acids. Germline V gives CDR1 ENHRY, CDR2 SYGVKD. The CDR3 coding sequence is TGTGCCATCAGCGGGTCGGTGTTCTACACCTTC. It specifies CAISGSVFYTF.

The rearrangement links TRBV6-6 to TRBJ1-5; D might be TRBD1 (5 bases). V shed 0 bases and J shed 5 bases, with 14 bases lying between them. The CDR3 is 16 amino acids. Germline V gene data show CDR1 as MNHNY and CDR2 as SVGAGI (reference sequence). CDR3 sequence: CASSYSKLGGDQPQHF. CDR3 in DNA: TGTGCCAGCAGTTACTCAAAATTGGGGGGAGATCAGCCCCAGCATTTT.

The chain has TRBV3-1 (or the pseudogene TRBV3-2) and TRBJ2-3; TRBD2 aligns across 11 bases. With V trimmed by 4 bases and J by 6 bases, 3 bases remained unmatched. This CDR3 spans 14 amino acids. Germline-derived CDR1 and CDR2 are LGHDT and YNNKEL (reference sequence). The CDR3 DNA is TGTGCCAGCAGCCTGCCTAGCGGGGGGGATACGCAGTATTTT. As protein: CASSLPSGGDTQYF.

Points on this clone: The same CDR3 is also encoded by other DNA sequences in this sample. J is TRBJ2-5 and V is TRBV20-1; D ambiguous. There are 11 residues in the CDR3. V lost 0 bases and J 4 bases, leaving 3 bases between the germline ends. CDR1 DFQATT and CDR2 SNEGSKA come from the germline V gene (reference sequence). CDR3 sequence (DNA): TGCAGTGCTAGAGACCGAGAGACCCAGTACTTC. Its translation is CSARDRETQYF.

V gene TRBV10-3 combines with J gene TRBJ2-3; 11 bases agree with TRBD1. J was trimmed by 4 bases and V by 2 bases; bases with no gene match: 8. The CDR3 sequence is 17 residues long. Germline V gene lookup returns CDR1 ENHRY and CDR2 SYGVKD. DNA for the CDR3: TGTGCCATCAGTGAGCCAAGGACAGGGGGCTTGTCAGATACGCAGTATTTT. It encodes CAISEPRTGGLSDTQYF.

The rearrangement joins TRBV4-2 to TRBJ2-3, with D tentatively TRBD2 (6 bases). The germline V and J ends were trimmed by 2 bases and 5 bases, with 8 bases remaining between them. The CDR3 contains 13 residues. In germline, CDR1 is LGHNA, CDR2 YNFKEQ. This CDR3 is CASSQWGEDTQYF. CDR3 DNA sequence: TGTGCCAGCAGCCAATGGGGGGAAGATACGCAGTATTTT.

The rearrangement links TRBV4-3 to TRBJ1-6, with D maybe TRBD1 (5 bases). The CDR3 consists of 15 residues. Germline CDR1 LGHNA, CDR2 YSLEER. V lost 0 bases and J lost 7, with 10 bases in between. In nucleotides, the CDR3 is TGCGCCAGCAGCCAAGAAGCCAGGGAAAATTCACCCCTCCACTTT. Translated, it gives CASSQEARENSPLHF.

This sequence joins TRBV6-5 and TRBJ2-1; D perhaps matches TRBD1 (6 bases). Germline-derived CDR1 and CDR2 are MNHEY and SVGAGI. V lost 5 bases and J 6 bases, leaving 17 bases between the germline ends. CDR3 length equals 15 residues. Written as DNA, the CDR3 is TGTGCCAGCAGTCCTACCGGGACAACGATCAATGAGCAGTTCTTC. It is translated as CASSPTGTTINEQFF.

The V and J genes are TRBV5-4 and TRBJ2-7, with D tentatively TRBD1 (6 bases). The CDR3 spans 14 residues. Germline-derived CDR1 and CDR2 are SGHNT and YYREEE (reference sequence). V dropped 2 bases and J dropped 1 base, with 10 bases sitting between them. CDR3 sequence reads: CASSFEDSSYEQYF. The CDR3 bases are TGTGCCAGCAGCTTTGAGGACAGTTCCTACGAGCAGTACTTC.

V is TRBV3-1 (or the pseudogene TRBV3-2) and J is TRBJ1-3; 7 positions agree with TRBD1. The germline gives CDR1 LGHDT, CDR2 YNNKEL (reference sequence). The ends lost 4 bases at V and 3 bases at J; junction bases unmatched: 3. The CDR3 contains 14 residues. The CDR3 DNA sequence: TGTGCCAGCAGCCTACAGGGGAATGGAAACACCATATATTTT. Translation gives CASSLQGNGNTIYF.

This chain uses TRBV4-3 with TRBJ2-5; 8 bases are shared with TRBD2. Germline assignment: CDR1 LGHNA and CDR2 YSLEER. The J segment lost 7 bases and the V segment lost 8 bases, leaving 15 bases of the junction unmatched. The CDR3 is made up of 15 amino acids. The CDR3 DNA is TGCGCCAGCCGTTTTAGCGGGGCCCAAGGAGGGACCCAGTACTTC. Translation gives CASRFSGAQGGTQYF.

In this sample, this clone turned up once. The chain carries TRBV7-8 and TRBJ2-1; 9 bases are shared with TRBD2. The CDR3 length is 16 residues. Germline V gene sequence: CDR1 SGHVS, CDR2 FQNEAQ. The V gene end was trimmed by 5 bases and the J gene end by 4 bases; junction bases not matched to a gene: 9. CDR3 protein: CASSTQKRGAYNEQFF. The CDR3 nucleotides are TGTGCCAGCAGCACGCAAAAGCGGGGGGCATACAATGAGCAGTTCTTC.